The T cell receptor (beta chain) described here comes from a study of shared clonotypes between healthy human individuals. Details on this clone: Its antigen is unknown. At the DNA level, this CDR3 is encoded by other sequences in the same sample as well.

The CDR3 is 15 amino acids. With V trimmed by 4 bases and J by 4 bases, 4 bases remained unmatched. Germline lookup yields CDR1 SGHTA and CDR2 FQGTGA. General observations from the study: Memory subsets had estimated richness that was generally smaller than that of naive subsets. Generation probabilities were higher for clonotypes shared across all four sorted-subset donors than for unshared ones.

Clones were read by immunoSEQ multiplex PCR, and TCRdb kept only the in-frame ones, dropping some. The sample shows 2 million to 2.5 million clones, 85% to 95% of them seen only once. The receptor was derived from a man between 18 and 29 years old in good health. Some clones in this sample may be carry-over from other donors' samples. The chain employs TRBV7-3 and TRBJ2-7; 13 positions agree with TRBD2. The sample was naive CD4+ T cells from PBMCs. The subset is: CD45RA+ positively selected. CDR3: CASSSGTSGTYEQYF. The CDR3 region has the DNA TGTGCCAGCAGCTCCGGGACTAGCGGGACATACGAGCAGTACTTC.